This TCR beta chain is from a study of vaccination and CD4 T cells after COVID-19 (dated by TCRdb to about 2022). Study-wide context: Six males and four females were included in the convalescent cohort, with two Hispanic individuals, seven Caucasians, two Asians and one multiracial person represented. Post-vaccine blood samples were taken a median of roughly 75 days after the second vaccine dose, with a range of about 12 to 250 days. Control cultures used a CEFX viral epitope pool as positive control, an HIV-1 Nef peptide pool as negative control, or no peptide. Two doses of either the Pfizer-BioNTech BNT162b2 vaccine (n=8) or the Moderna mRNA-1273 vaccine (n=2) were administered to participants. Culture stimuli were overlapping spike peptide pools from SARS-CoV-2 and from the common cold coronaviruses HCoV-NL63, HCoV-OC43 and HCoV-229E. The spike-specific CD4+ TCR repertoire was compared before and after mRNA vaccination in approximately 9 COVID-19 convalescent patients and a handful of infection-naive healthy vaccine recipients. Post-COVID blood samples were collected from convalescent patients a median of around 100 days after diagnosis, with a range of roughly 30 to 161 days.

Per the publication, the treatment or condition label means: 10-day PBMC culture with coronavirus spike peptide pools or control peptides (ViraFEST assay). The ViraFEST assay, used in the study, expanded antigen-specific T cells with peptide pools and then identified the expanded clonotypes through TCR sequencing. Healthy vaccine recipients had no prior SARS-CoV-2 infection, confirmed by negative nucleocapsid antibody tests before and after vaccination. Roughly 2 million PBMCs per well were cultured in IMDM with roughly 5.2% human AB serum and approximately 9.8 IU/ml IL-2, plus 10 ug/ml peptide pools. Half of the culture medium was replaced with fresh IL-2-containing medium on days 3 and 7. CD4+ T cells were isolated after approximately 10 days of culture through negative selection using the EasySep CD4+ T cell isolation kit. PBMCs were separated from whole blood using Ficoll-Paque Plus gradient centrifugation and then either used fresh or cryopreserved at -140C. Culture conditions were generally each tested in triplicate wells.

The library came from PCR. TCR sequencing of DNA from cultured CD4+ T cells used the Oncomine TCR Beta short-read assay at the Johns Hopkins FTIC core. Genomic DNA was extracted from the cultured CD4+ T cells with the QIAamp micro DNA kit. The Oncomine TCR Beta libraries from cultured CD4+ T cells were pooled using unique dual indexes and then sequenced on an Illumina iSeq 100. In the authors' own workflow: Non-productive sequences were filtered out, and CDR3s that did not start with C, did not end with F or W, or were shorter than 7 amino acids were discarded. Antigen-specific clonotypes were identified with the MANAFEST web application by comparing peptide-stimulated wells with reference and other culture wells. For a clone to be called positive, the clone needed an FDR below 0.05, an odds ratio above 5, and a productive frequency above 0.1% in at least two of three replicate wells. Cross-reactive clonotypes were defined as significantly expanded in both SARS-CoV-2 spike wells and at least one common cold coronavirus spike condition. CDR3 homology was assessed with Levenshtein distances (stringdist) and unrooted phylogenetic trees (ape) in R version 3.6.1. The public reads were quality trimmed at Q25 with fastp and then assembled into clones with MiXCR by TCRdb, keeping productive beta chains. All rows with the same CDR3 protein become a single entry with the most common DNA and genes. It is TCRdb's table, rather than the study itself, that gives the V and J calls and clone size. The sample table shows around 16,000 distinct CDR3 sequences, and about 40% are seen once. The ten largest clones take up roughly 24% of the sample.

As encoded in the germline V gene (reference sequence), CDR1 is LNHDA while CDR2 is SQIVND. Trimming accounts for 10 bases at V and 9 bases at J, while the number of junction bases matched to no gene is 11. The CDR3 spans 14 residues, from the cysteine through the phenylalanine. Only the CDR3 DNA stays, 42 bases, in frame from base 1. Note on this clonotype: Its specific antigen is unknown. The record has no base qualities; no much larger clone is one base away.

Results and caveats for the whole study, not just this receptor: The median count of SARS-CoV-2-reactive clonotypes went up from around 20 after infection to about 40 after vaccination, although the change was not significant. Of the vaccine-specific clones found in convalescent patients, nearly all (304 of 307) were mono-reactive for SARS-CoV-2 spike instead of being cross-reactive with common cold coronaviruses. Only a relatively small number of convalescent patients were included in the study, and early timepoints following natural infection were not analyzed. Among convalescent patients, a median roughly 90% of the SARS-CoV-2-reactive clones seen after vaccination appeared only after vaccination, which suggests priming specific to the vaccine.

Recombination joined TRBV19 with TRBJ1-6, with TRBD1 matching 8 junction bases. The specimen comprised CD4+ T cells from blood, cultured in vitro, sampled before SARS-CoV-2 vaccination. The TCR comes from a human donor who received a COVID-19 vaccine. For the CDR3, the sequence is CATERTGSISPLHF. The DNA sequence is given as TGTGCCACCGAGAGGACAGGGAGCATTTCACCCCTCCACTTT.